A single sample gave rise to the 26 T cell receptor beta chains below, sequenced in a study of beta chain features in type 1 diabetes. Every bit of the isolated RNA underwent reverse transcription, so sequencing read expressed TCRB transcripts. The assay was immunoSEQ multiplex PCR, and TCRdb's table has in-frame clones only and misses some. The sample carries roughly 180,000 clones, about 12% recorded once. Material: central memory CD4+ T cells from blood. These receptors were collected from a woman younger than 35 in good health.

This clone was found a few times. V and J are TRBV29-1 and TRBJ1-1; 9 bases match TRBD1. Germline V gene lookup returns CDR1 SQVTM and CDR2 ANQGSEA. CDR3 length equals 14 residues. The V and J ends lost 4 bases and 3 bases, in that order; junction bases with no gene match: 6. The CDR3 protein is CSVGTGVLDTEAFF. CDR3 DNA sequence: TGCAGCGTTGGGACAGGGGTTCTTGACACTGAAGCTTTCTTT.

This clone was found many times. The sample holds other DNA sequences that translate to the same CDR3. The chain combines TRBV5-1 with TRBJ1-1, with a tentative D call TRBD1 (6 bases). CDR1 and CDR2 from the germline V gene are SGHRS and YFSETQ. V was cut by 0 bases and J by 5 bases, with 11 bases left in between. The CDR3 loop spans 14 amino acids. The DNA for the CDR3 is TGCGCCAGCAGCTTGGGGACAGAGGGAACTGAAGCTTTCTTT. Its protein is CASSLGTEGTEAFF.

This clone was detected only a few times. J is TRBJ2-7 and V is TRBV6-5; 10 nucleotides align to TRBD2. This CDR3 contains 16 residues. Germline trimming cut 2 bases from V and 2 bases from J; bases unmatched to any gene: 6. The germline gives CDR1 MNHEY, CDR2 SVGAGI. CDR3 nucleotide sequence: TGTGCCAGCAGTTACCCTCTAGCGGGAGACACCTACGAGCAGTACTTC. Its translation is CASSYPLAGDTYEQYF.

This clone was detected once. This sequence joins TRBV5-1 and TRBJ2-5, with D unclear. Trimming pared 5 bases from V and 1 base from J, leaving 9 bases between. This CDR3 has 13 amino acids. Germline CDR1 SGHRS, CDR2 YFSETQ. CDR3 loop: CASSRVVQETQYF. The CDR3 DNA follows: TGCGCCAGCAGTCGGGTCGTCCAAGAGACCCAGTACTTC.

The V gene is TRBV7-9, the J gene TRBJ2-3; 8 bases match TRBD2. V lost 1 base to trimming and J lost 2 bases; unmatched junction nucleotides: 5. There are 16 residues in the CDR3. Germline V CDR1 and CDR2: SEHNR, FQNEAQ (reference sequence). The CDR3 sequence is CASSLGGSGTTDTQYF. For the CDR3, the DNA is TGTGCCAGCAGCTTAGGCGGTAGCGGGACCACAGATACGCAGTATTTT.

Only a few counts were recorded for this clone. The chain combines TRBV9 with TRBJ2-2, with a weak D call TRBD2 (6 bases). Germline CDR1 reads SGDLS; CDR2 reads YYNGEE. The CDR3 totals 16 residues. With 6 bases removed from V and 6 bases from J, the gap between germline ends came to 21 bases. The CDR3 loop is CASNPVAGQGAGELFF. The CDR3 DNA reads TGTGCCAGCAACCCTGTCGCGGGGCAGGGTGCCGGGGAGCTGTTTTTT.

The chain links TRBV15 to TRBJ2-2; TRBD2 matches 8 bases. The V gene end was trimmed by 0 bases and the J gene end by 6 bases; junction bases not matched to a gene: 9. The germline V gene has CDR1 LNHNV and CDR2 YYDKDF (reference sequence). The CDR3 contains 17 residues. The CDR3 coding sequence is TGTGCCACCAGCAGAGATCCGGACGGGAGGGTTTCCGGGGAGCTGTTTTTT. This sequence encodes CATSRDPDGRVSGELFF.

This clone was counted a few times. The chain is built from TRBV10-3 and TRBJ2-3; 7 bases map to TRBD1. Germline V gives CDR1 ENHRY, CDR2 SYGVKD. The junction had 9 bases not matched to a gene; V was cut back by 3 bases and J by 6 bases. CDR3 length: 15 residues. The chain's CDR3 is CAISDSNRGGDTQYF. The DNA for the CDR3 is TGTGCCATCAGTGACTCTAACAGGGGCGGGGATACGCAGTATTTT.

A few counts support this clone. The chain carries TRBV6-5 and TRBJ2-1, with a tentative D call TRBD2 (6 bases). This CDR3 is 13 amino acids long. Trimming pared 8 bases from V and 7 bases from J, leaving 15 bases between. Germline V CDR1 and CDR2: MNHEY, SVGAGI. The CDR3 DNA follows: TGTGCCAGCTGGGGGGTAGTAGGTAATGAGCAGTTCTTC. Protein sequence: CASWGVVGNEQFF.

This clone was counted a few times. This chain uses TRBV28 with TRBJ2-4; 8 nucleotides agree with TRBD2. CDR3 length: 16 residues. The V and J ends lost 5 bases and 0 bases, in that order; junction bases with no gene match: 6. Germline CDR1 reads MDHEN; CDR2 reads SYDVKM. The DNA for the CDR3 is TGTGCCAGCAGTCCAGCGGGGGTGGAAGCCAAAAACATTCAGTACTTC. This gives the protein CASSPAGVEAKNIQYF.

This clone showed up just a few times. This sequence joins TRBV30 and TRBJ2-5; perhaps TRBD1 as D (6 bases). This CDR3 has 14 residues. Trimming pared 1 base from V and 5 bases from J, leaving 14 bases between. Germline CDR1 is GTSNPN and CDR2 is SVGIG (reference sequence). The CDR3, as DNA: TGTGCCTGGAGTGCGCTACGACAGGTGGAGACCCAGTACTTC. Encoded protein: CAWSALRQVETQYF.

This clone has a handful of counts. The chain uses TRBV4-1 and TRBJ2-1; 14 bases fit TRBD2. This CDR3 spans 18 amino acids. The ends lost 1 base at V and 9 bases at J; junction bases unmatched: 11. CDR1 and CDR2 from the germline V gene are MGHRA and YSYEKL. The CDR3 spells CASSQGKGTSGRGIEQFF. CDR3 bases: TGCGCCAGCAGCCAAGGCAAGGGGACTAGCGGGAGAGGTATTGAGCAGTTCTTC.

The chain employs TRBV5-1 and TRBJ2-5; 9 nucleotides line up with TRBD1. This CDR3 is built from 16 residues. The germline V gene encodes CDR1 SGHRS and CDR2 YFSETQ. After removal of 4 bases from V and 3 bases from J, the junction contained 10 bases not matched to a gene. Here the CDR3 DNA reads TGCGCCAGCAGCCAGCTAGGGACAGGGACGAAAGAGACCCAGTACTTC. Translated, it gives CASSQLGTGTKETQYF.

J is TRBJ2-7 and V is TRBV5-4, with 11 bases aligning to TRBD2. The CDR3 runs to 14 residues. The germline V gene has CDR1 SGHNT and CDR2 YYREEE (reference sequence). V dropped 4 bases and J dropped 5; count of bases not matched to a gene: 5. The CDR3 DNA reads as TGTGCCAGCAGCCACCCTAGCGGGAGGAACGAGCAGTACTTC. This codes for CASSHPSGRNEQYF.

A few counts support this clone. This sample also contains other DNA sequences that code for the same CDR3. J is TRBJ1-1 and V is TRBV5-1; no definite D call. Germline CDR1 SGHRS, CDR2 YFSETQ. The germline V and J ends were trimmed by 0 bases and 5 bases, with 8 bases remaining between them. This CDR3 has 13 amino acids. The CDR3 protein is CASSLERGTEAFF. The DNA for the CDR3 is TGCGCCAGCAGCTTGGAACGGGGAACTGAAGCTTTCTTT.

This clone turned up a few times. This rearrangement joins TRBV2 to TRBJ1-5; D uncertain. This CDR3 spans 18 amino acids. V lost 4 bases to trimming and J lost 0 bases, with 19 bases between them. Germline CDR1 reads SNHLY; CDR2 reads FYNNEI. The CDR3 DNA sequence: TGTGCCAGCAGTGTGTCGAGCCACTTCCAGGCTAGCAATCAGCCCCAGCATTTT. Its protein is CASSVSSHFQASNQPQHF.

The V and J genes are TRBV6-5 and TRBJ2-2; 11 bases fit TRBD1. Per germline, CDR1 MNHEY and CDR2 SVGAGI. Trimming cost V 6 bases and J 4 bases; bases outside gene matches: 4. The CDR3 is 15 residues long. CDR3 protein: CASSWDRGSTGELFF. CDR3 in DNA: TGTGCCAGCAGCTGGGACAGGGGGAGCACCGGGGAGCTGTTTTTT.

This clone was counted many times. V gene TRBV7-2 combines with J gene TRBJ1-5, with a tentative D call TRBD1 (6 bases). V was clipped by 0 bases and J by 3 bases, with 12 bases between them. Germline V gene lookup returns CDR1 SGHTA and CDR2 FQGNSA. The CDR3 loop spans 16 amino acids. The CDR3 DNA follows: TGTGCCAGCAGCTTAGCTGGCAGGGGAGTCAATCAGCCCCAGCATTTT. This gives the protein CASSLAGRGVNQPQHF. Together with reference TRBV7-2 and TRBJ1-5, the CDR3 gives the full variable domain: GAGVSQSPSNKVTEKGKDVELRCDPISGHTALYWYRQSLGQGLEFLIYFQGNSAPDKSGLPSDRFSAERTGGSVSTLTIQRTQQEDSAVYLCASSLAGRGVNQPQHFGDGTRLSIL.

This rearrangement joins TRBV11-2 to TRBJ2-5; D not resolved. V was pared by 5 bases and J by 0 bases, with 4 bases between. Germline V gene sequence: CDR1 SGHAT, CDR2 FQNNGV. The CDR3 length is 12 residues. In DNA, the CDR3 is TGTGCCAGCAGCGGCCACCAAGAGACCCAGTACTTC. Translated, it gives CASSGHQETQYF.

The chain is built from TRBV2 and TRBJ2-7; D may be TRBD2 (6 bases). This CDR3 is built from 13 residues. Deletions cut 3 bases from V and 7 bases from J, with 13 bases between. CDR1 is SNHLY and CDR2 is FYNNEI in the germline V gene. The CDR3 is CASSDRGAGEQYF. CDR3 nucleotides: TGTGCCAGCAGTGATCGAGGGGCGGGAGAGCAGTACTTC. Full variable domain (remainder filled in from reference TRBV2 and TRBJ2-7): EPEVTQTPSHQVTQMGQEVILRCVPISNHLYFYWYRQILGQKVEFLVSFYNNEISEKSEIFDDQFSVERPDGSNFTLKIRSTKLEDSAMYFCASSDRGAGEQYFGPGTRLTVT.

This clone was recorded a few times. In the same sample, other DNA sequences code for this CDR3. The rearrangement uses TRBV19 and TRBJ1-1; TRBD1 matches at 12 bases. Germline assignment: CDR1 LNHDA and CDR2 SQIVND (reference sequence). V shed 5 bases, J shed 11 bases, and the junction held 9 bases outside the gene matches. The CDR3 consists of 14 residues. The CDR3 DNA sequence: TGTGCCAGTAGTCCTCGGGACAGGGGGCGCCTGGCTTTCTTT. Translated: CASSPRDRGRLAFF.

The J gene is TRBJ1-1, the V gene TRBV5-1; 7 nucleotides line up with TRBD1. V dropped 0 bases and J dropped 0; count of bases not matched to a gene: 8. This CDR3 has 17 amino acids. Germline V gives CDR1 SGHRS, CDR2 YFSETQ. The CDR3 protein is CASSLDRGLTMNTEAFF. CDR3 bases: TGCGCCAGCAGCTTGGACAGGGGCCTAACTATGAACACTGAAGCTTTCTTT.

The chain employs TRBV19 and TRBJ2-4, with 9 nucleotides matching TRBD1. The length of the CDR3 is 15 residues. After removal of 5 bases from V and 2 bases from J, the junction contained 4 bases not matched to a gene. The V gene's germline CDR1 is LNHDA and CDR2 SQIVND (reference sequence). CDR3 coding DNA: TGTGCCAGTAGTGCGGGACAGGGCACCAAAAACATTCAGTACTTC. It is translated as CASSAGQGTKNIQYF.

This clone was recorded many times. The chain carries TRBV30 and TRBJ2-2, with 8 bases that match TRBD2. Germline lookup yields CDR1 GTSNPN and CDR2 SVGIG (reference sequence). The CDR3 loop spans 14 amino acids. J was trimmed by 7 bases and V by 3 bases; bases with no gene match: 7. CDR3 DNA sequence: TGTGCCTGGAGAGGACTAGCTGGGGTCGGGGAGCTGTTTTTT. This codes for CAWRGLAGVGELFF. Full variable domain (remainder filled in from reference TRBV30 and TRBJ2-2): SQTIHQWPATLVQPVGSPLSLECTVEGTSNPNLYWYRQAAGRGLQLLFYSVGIGQISSEVPQNLSASRPQDRQFILSSKKLLLSDSGFYLCAWRGLAGVGELFFGEGSRLTVL.

V gene TRBV7-8 combines with J gene TRBJ2-1, with TRBD1 identical over 9 bases. The CDR3 is 16 amino acids. V dropped 1 base and J dropped 3; count of bases not matched to a gene: 4. The germline CDR1 and CDR2 sequences are SGHVS and FQNEAQ. Here the CDR3 DNA reads TGTGCCAGCAGCTTAGAAGGGACAGGGAACTACAATGAGCAGTTCTTC. It yields the protein CASSLEGTGNYNEQFF.

This clone appeared a few times. The CDR3, as DNA: TGTGCCAGCAGTTACCAGCGGTACAATGAGCAGTTCTTC. This codes for CASSYQRYNEQFF. J is TRBJ2-1 and V is TRBV7-2; tentative D call: TRBD2 (5 bases). This CDR3 comprises 13 residues. Germline V gene lookup returns CDR1 SGHTA and CDR2 FQGNSA. Trimming shortened V by 6 bases and J by 4 bases, and 10 bases separated the two germline ends. The complete variable domain, with remaining parts taken from reference TRBV7-2 and TRBJ2-1, reads GAGVSQSPSNKVTEKGKDVELRCDPISGHTALYWYRQSLGQGLEFLIYFQGNSAPDKSGLPSDRFSAERTGGSVSTLTIQRTQQEDSAVYLCASSYQRYNEQFFGPGTRLTVL.